The 8 T cell receptor beta chains below come from one sample, sequenced in a study of cytomegalovirus exposure and HLA in healthy donors. In the PCR, 60 Vbeta and 13 Jbeta primers were used. Data came from immunoSEQ multiplex PCR; TCRdb stores just in-frame clones and leaves some out. The data contain some 85,000 clones, over 65% of them singletons. The sample comprised PBMCs. The source of these receptors is a woman aged 35 to 49 in good health and CMV-seropositive.

The rearrangement uses TRBV6-1 and TRBJ2-7, with a tentative D call TRBD2 (6 bases). The germline V and J ends were trimmed by 4 bases and 2 bases, with 21 bases remaining between them. CDR3 length: 17 amino acids. Germline values: CDR1 MNHNS, CDR2 SASEGT. CDR3 residues: CASSVSPVGRGTYEQYF. CDR3 nucleotide sequence: TGTGCCAGCAGTGTATCTCCTGTGGGACGGGGGACCTACGAGCAGTACTTC.

Written as DNA, the CDR3 is TGTGCCAGCTCGATAGGGGCAGGGGCAATTTCTACTAACAATGAGCAGTTCTTC. Translation: CASSIGAGAISTNNEQFF. V gene TRBV18 combines with J gene TRBJ2-1; maybe TRBD1 (6 bases). Looked up from germline, CDR1 is KGHSH and CDR2 is LQKENI. Trimming removed 6 bases at V and 5 bases at J, with 26 bases between. This CDR3 contains 18 residues. Full variable domain (remainder filled in from reference TRBV18 and TRBJ2-1): NAGVMQNPRHLVRRRGQEARLRCSPMKGHSHVYWYRQLPEEGLKFMVYLQKENIIDESGMPKERFSAEFPKEGPSILRIQQVVRGDSAAYFCASSIGAGAISTNNEQFFGPGTRLTVL.

This clone was counted a single time. The CDR3: CAISGGQFYGYTF. The CDR3 DNA reads as TGTGCCATCAGTGGGGGGCAGTTCTATGGCTACACCTTC. V is TRBV10-3 and J is TRBJ1-2, with D possibly matching TRBD1 (6 bases). This CDR3 is built from 13 residues. Germline loops: CDR1 ENHRY, CDR2 SYGVKD. Between the trimmed V and J ends, which lost 4 bases and 4 bases, there was a span of 10 bases.

The chain links TRBV6-4 to TRBJ2-2; D perhaps matches TRBD2 (6 bases). This CDR3 has 14 residues. Germline CDR1 MRHNA, CDR2 SNTAGT. Trimming cost V 6 bases and J 4 bases, with 12 bases left between them. In DNA form, the CDR3 reads TGTGCCAGCAGACTCGGAGGGTTCACCGGGGAGCTGTTTTTT. It is translated as CASRLGGFTGELFF.

J is TRBJ1-2 and V is TRBV18; D remains unclear. The CDR3 is 14 residues long. Trimming took 0 bases from V and 1 from J, leaving 6 bases between them. CDR1 and CDR2 from the germline V gene are KGHSH and LQKENI. This CDR3 is CASSPPNINYGYTF. In DNA, the CDR3 is TGTGCCAGCTCACCACCGAACATTAACTATGGCTACACCTTC.

V is TRBV6-4 and J is TRBJ1-2; 8 nucleotides line up with TRBD1. The CDR3 has 13 amino acids. The germline gives CDR1 MRHNA, CDR2 SNTAGT. Germline trimming cut 5 bases from V and 7 bases from J; bases unmatched to any gene: 6. CDR3: CASSLDRGVGYTF. In nucleotides, the CDR3 is TGTGCCAGCAGTTTAGACAGGGGAGTTGGCTACACCTTC.

This clone is a singleton in its sample. V usage is TRBV7-8 and J usage is TRBJ2-5; maybe TRBD2 (7 bases). The closer fit of TRBJ2-7 to the DNA end suggests the J call may be wrong. Germline loops: CDR1 SGHVS, CDR2 FQNEAQ. The CDR3 is made up of 15 amino acids. The CDR3 reads CASSRLEGGAYEQYF. CDR3 DNA sequence: TGTGCCAGCAGCCGATTGGAGGGGGGGGCTTACGAGCAGTACTTC.

V usage is TRBV21-1 and J usage is TRBJ2-3; the table's D call TRBD2 went unverified against the DNA. TRBV21-1 is a documented pseudogene. The CDR3 spans 19 residues. The CDR3 sequence is CASSKKPTDWRGGQDTQYF. The CDR3 DNA reads as TGTGCCAGCAGCAAAAAACCGACGGACTGGAGGGGGGGGCAAGATACGCAGTATTTT.